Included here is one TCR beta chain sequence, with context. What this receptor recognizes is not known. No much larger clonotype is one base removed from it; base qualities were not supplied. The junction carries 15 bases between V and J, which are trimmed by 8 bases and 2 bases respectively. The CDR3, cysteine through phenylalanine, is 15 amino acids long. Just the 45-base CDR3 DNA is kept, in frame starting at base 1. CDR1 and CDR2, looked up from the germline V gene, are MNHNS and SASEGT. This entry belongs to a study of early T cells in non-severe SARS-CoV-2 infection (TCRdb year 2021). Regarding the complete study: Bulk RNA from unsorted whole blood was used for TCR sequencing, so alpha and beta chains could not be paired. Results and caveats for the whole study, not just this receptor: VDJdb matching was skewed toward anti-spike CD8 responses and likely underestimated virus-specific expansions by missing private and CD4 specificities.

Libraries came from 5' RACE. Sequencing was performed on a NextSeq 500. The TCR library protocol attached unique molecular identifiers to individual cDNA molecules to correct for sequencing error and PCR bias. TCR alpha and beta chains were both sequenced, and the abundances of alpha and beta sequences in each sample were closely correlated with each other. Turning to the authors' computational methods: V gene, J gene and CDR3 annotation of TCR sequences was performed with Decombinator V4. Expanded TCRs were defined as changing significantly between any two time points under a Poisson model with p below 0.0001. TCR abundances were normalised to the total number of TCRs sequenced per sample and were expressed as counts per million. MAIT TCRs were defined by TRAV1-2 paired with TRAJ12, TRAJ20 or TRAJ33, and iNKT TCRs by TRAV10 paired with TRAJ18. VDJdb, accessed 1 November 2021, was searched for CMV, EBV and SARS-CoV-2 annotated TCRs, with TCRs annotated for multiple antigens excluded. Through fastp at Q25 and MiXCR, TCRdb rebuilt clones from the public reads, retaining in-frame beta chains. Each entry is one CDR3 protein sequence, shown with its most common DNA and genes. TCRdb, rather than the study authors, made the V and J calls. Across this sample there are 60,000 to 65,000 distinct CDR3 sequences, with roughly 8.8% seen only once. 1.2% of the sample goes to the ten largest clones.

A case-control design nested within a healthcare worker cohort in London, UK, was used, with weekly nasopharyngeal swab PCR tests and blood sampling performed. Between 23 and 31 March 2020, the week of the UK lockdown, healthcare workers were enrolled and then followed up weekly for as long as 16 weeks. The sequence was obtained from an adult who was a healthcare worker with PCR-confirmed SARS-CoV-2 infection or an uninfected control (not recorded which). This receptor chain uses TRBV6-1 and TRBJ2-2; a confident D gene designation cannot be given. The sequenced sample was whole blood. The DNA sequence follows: TGTGCCAGCCTCCGTAGAATACCAAACACCGGGGAGCTGTTTTTT. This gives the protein CASLRRIPNTGELFF.